The 22 T cell receptor beta chains below were found in one sample sequenced in a study of T cells in Graves' hyperthyroidism and ophthalmopathy. TCR beta CDR3 region amplification was performed from RNA transcripts. First-round RT-PCR with HTBI primers amplified the TCR CDR3 region. MiXCR, applied by TCRdb to the multiplex PCR reads, yields one record per CDR3 protein. Among fewer than 750,000 distinct CDR3 sequences, over 12% were seen once, and the ten largest hold 4% to 5.5%. Input material: blood. The receptors shown here come from a middle-aged woman with Graves' ophthalmopathy.

In this sample, this clonotype turned up many times. V gene TRBV28 combines with J gene TRBJ2-5; D is possibly TRBD2 (6 bases). Germline CDR1 is MDHEN and CDR2 is SYDVKM. The CDR3 consists of 17 residues. The germline V and J ends were trimmed by 6 bases and 1 base, with 21 bases remaining between them. The CDR3 coding sequence is TGTGCCAGCAGCCTAACGGTTGGGTCGGGAGCCCAAGAGACCCAGTACTTC. This encodes CASSLTVGSGAQETQYF.

This clonotype showed up just a few times. The V and J genes are TRBV30 and TRBJ1-1; possible D gene TRBD1, 5 bases. V lost 2 bases to trimming and J lost 5 bases, with 15 bases between them. The length of the CDR3 is 14 residues. Germline V gene sequence: CDR1 GTSNPN, CDR2 SVGIG (reference sequence). CDR3 sequence reads: CAWSTGTWGTEAFF. CDR3 bases: TGTGCCTGGAGTACCGGGACGTGGGGGACTGAAGCTTTCTTT.

This clonotype has a handful of counts. CDR3 protein: CASGRGLGQPQHF. For the CDR3, the DNA is TGTGCCTCCGGAAGGGGTTTGGGTCAGCCCCAGCATTTT. The rearrangement links TRBV30 to TRBJ1-5, with D possibly TRBD1 on 5 matching bases. The CDR3 contains 13 residues. In germline, CDR1 is GTSNPN, CDR2 SVGIG (reference sequence). V was trimmed by 7 bases and J by 6 bases, leaving 16 bases between them.

This clonotype was seen many times. This chain connects TRBV29-1 to TRBJ2-5; 7 nucleotides line up with TRBD2. The V and J ends lost 5 bases and 0 bases, in that order; junction bases with no gene match: 9. Germline CDR1 reads SQVTM; CDR2 reads ANQGSEA. The CDR3 totals 15 residues. The CDR3 DNA sequence: TGCAGCGTTTACCCTAGCGGCGCCGACCAAGAGACCCAGTACTTC. Translated: CSVYPSGADQETQYF.

In this sample, this clonotype turned up many times. The chain carries TRBV28 and TRBJ1-5; 7 nucleotides align to TRBD1. Per germline, CDR1 MDHEN and CDR2 SYDVKM. V shed 7 bases and J 0 bases; nucleotides not matched to a gene: 15. The CDR3 is 18 residues long. CDR3 nucleotide sequence: TGTGCCAGCACTCGTCTGGATGGGACAGCGTATAGCAATCAGCCCCAGCATTTT. Translating gives CASTRLDGTAYSNQPQHF. The full variable domain, with the rest looked up from reference TRBV28 and TRBJ1-5, is DVKVTQSSRYLVKRTGEKVFLECVQDMDHENMFWYRQDPGLGLRLIYFSYDVKMKEKGDIPEGYSVSREKKERFSLILESASTNQTSMYLCASTRLDGTAYSNQPQHFGDGTRLSIL.

This clonotype was observed a handful of times. The chain combines TRBV9 with TRBJ2-2; D gene unclear. The CDR3 runs to 13 residues. Trimming left V 3 bases short and J 6 bases short, with 9 bases between. CDR1 is SGDLS and CDR2 is YYNGEE in the germline V gene. The CDR3 sequence: CASSDLLSGELFF. The DNA of the CDR3 is TGTGCCAGCAGCGACCTCTTGTCCGGGGAGCTGTTTTTT.

The chain recombines TRBV6-2 or TRBV6-3 with TRBJ2-5, with 11 bases identical to TRBD2. Trimming at V came to 10 bases and at J to 5 bases, leaving 12 bases not matched to a gene. The length of the CDR3 is 15 residues. CDR1 and CDR2 from the germline V gene are MNHEY and SVGEGT. CDR3: CATATLAGGGETQYF. The CDR3 bases are TGTGCCACCGCGACCCTAGCGGGAGGAGGGGAGACCCAGTACTTC.

In this sample, this clonotype turned up many times. V and J are TRBV12-3 or TRBV12-4 and TRBJ2-7; tentative D call: TRBD1 (6 bases). The V gene lost 6 bases and the J gene lost 1 base, with 13 bases spanning the gap. The CDR3 sequence is 14 residues long. The CDR3 loop reads CASSPSTGSYEQYF. CDR3 bases: TGTGCCAGCAGCCCTTCGACAGGTTCCTACGAGCAGTACTTC.

This clonotype has a count of ten or more. The rearrangement uses TRBV2 and TRBJ2-5; unclear D gene. From germline, CDR1 is SNHLY and CDR2 FYNNEI. The CDR3 has 13 amino acids. With 1 base removed from V and 3 bases from J, the gap between germline ends came to 6 bases. CDR3 coding DNA: TGTGCCAGCAGTGAAGTCAATGAAGAGACCCAGTACTTC. It specifies CASSEVNEETQYF.

This clonotype appeared many times. The CDR3 nucleotides read TGTGCCAGCAGCCAGGGGGACAGTCGAGGCTTCTACGAGCAGTACTTC. Translating it yields CASSQGDSRGFYEQYF. The chain joins TRBV11-2 to TRBJ2-7, with 7 bases matching TRBD1. The junction had 13 bases not matched to a gene; V was cut back by 5 bases and J by 3 bases. The CDR3 length is 16 residues. Germline V lookup: CDR1 SGHAT, CDR2 FQNNGV.

The chain has TRBV28 and TRBJ2-2; unclear D gene. From germline, CDR1 is MDHEN and CDR2 SYDVKM. V lost 8 bases and J lost 4, with 14 bases in between. The CDR3 totals 14 residues. The CDR3 DNA reads as TGTGCCAGCCGTTATGGGCAGATCACCGGGGAGCTGTTTTTT. It yields the protein CASRYGQITGELFF. Using reference TRBV28 and TRBJ2-2 for the parts outside the CDR3, the full variable domain is DVKVTQSSRYLVKRTGEKVFLECVQDMDHENMFWYRQDPGLGLRLIYFSYDVKMKEKGDIPEGYSVSREKKERFSLILESASTNQTSMYLCASRYGQITGELFFGEGSRLTVL.

This clonotype was detected ten times or more. The chain couples TRBV24-1 to TRBJ1-4; possible D gene TRBD1, 5 bases. V was trimmed by 4 bases and J by 7 bases, leaving 9 bases between them. CDR3 length: 13 amino acids. Germline V gene lookup returns CDR1 KGHDR and CDR2 SFDVKD. DNA for the CDR3: TGTGCCACCAGTGACGGGGCCGTTGAAAAACTGTTTTTT. This encodes CATSDGAVEKLFF.

This clonotype has a handful of counts. The chain couples TRBV4-3 to TRBJ2-7; D possibly matches TRBD1 or TRBD2 (6 bases each). V gave up 1 base and J gave up 2 bases, with 12 bases separating them. Germline V gene sequence: CDR1 LGHNA, CDR2 YSLEER. This CDR3 has 15 residues. The CDR3 protein is CASSQGGGPTYEQYF. CDR3 nucleotides: TGCGCCAGCAGCCAAGGAGGGGGGCCAACCTACGAGCAGTACTTC.

This clonotype was counted at least ten times. This chain joins TRBV4-1 and TRBJ2-6; D may be TRBD2 (5 bases). V gave up 4 bases and J gave up 2 bases, with 12 bases separating them. The CDR3 is made up of 16 amino acids. Germline values: CDR1 MGHRA, CDR2 YSYEKL. For the CDR3, the DNA is TGCGCCAGCAGCCGAGAAGGAGGTGCTGGGGCCAACGTCCTGACTTTC. Translating gives CASSREGGAGANVLTF.

This clonotype was seen repeatedly, ten times or more. The gene calls are TRBV28 and TRBJ2-4; D gene ambiguous. The CDR3 sequence is 16 residues long. Between the trimmed V and J ends, which lost 5 bases and 3 bases, there was a span of 17 bases. Germline-derived CDR1 and CDR2 are MDHEN and SYDVKM. The CDR3 region has the DNA TGTGCCAGCAGTCAAAGCAGAAAACAGCGCAAAAACATTCAGTACTTC. It specifies CASSQSRKQRKNIQYF.

The chain has TRBV30 and TRBJ1-3; the match to TRBD1 covers 9 bases. CDR1 is GTSNPN, CDR2 SVGIG, per germline (reference sequence). The V and J ends lost 0 bases and 3 bases, in that order; junction bases with no gene match: 6. The CDR3 runs 16 residues. The CDR3 DNA reads as TGTGCCTGGAGTGTAGGAACAGGGGGCTTTGGAAACACCATATATTTT. It translates to CAWSVGTGGFGNTIYF.

This clonotype was observed many times. This chain uses TRBV6-2 or TRBV6-3 with TRBJ2-7; maybe TRBD2 (5 bases). Germline V lookup: CDR1 MNHEY, CDR2 SVGEGT. The CDR3 has 16 residues. Trimming removed 3 bases at V and 3 bases at J, with 18 bases between. CDR3 sequence (DNA): TGTGCCAGCAGTTATCCGTTTGTCGGAGGTAACTACGAGCAGTACTTC. It specifies CASSYPFVGGNYEQYF.

The J gene is TRBJ2-7, the V gene TRBV6-2 or TRBV6-3; 7 bases match TRBD2. The CDR3 length is 14 residues. In germline, CDR1 is MNHEY, CDR2 SVGEGT. V lost 8 bases, J lost 6 bases, and 13 bases stayed unmatched. CDR3 in amino acids: CASQGGDRYVEQYF. DNA of the CDR3: TGTGCCAGCCAGGGAGGGGACCGTTATGTCGAGCAGTACTTC.

The J gene is TRBJ2-6, the V gene TRBV28, with D unresolved. Germline V gives CDR1 MDHEN, CDR2 SYDVKM. Trimming cost V 1 base and J 0 bases, with 7 bases left between them. This CDR3 contains 16 residues. CDR3 coding DNA: TGTGCCAGCAGTTTATCAGAAGTCTCTGGGGCCAACGTCCTGACTTTC. Translated: CASSLSEVSGANVLTF.

The chain employs TRBV27 and TRBJ2-2, with D unclear. With 0 bases removed from V and 8 bases from J, the gap between germline ends came to 10 bases. Germline-derived CDR1 and CDR2 are MNHEY and SMNVEV (reference sequence). This CDR3 region has 14 residues. The CDR3 DNA follows: TGTGCCAGCAGTTTATCGATACCCTTTGGGGAGCTGTTTTTT. Its protein is CASSLSIPFGELFF.

This clonotype was seen many times. The gene calls are TRBV20-1 and TRBJ2-1; 13 bases agree with TRBD2. Unmatched junction bases numbered 5, after V lost 3 bases and J lost 0 bases. Germline V gene sequence: CDR1 DFQATT, CDR2 SNEGSKA (reference sequence). This CDR3 is built from 17 residues. The CDR3 sequence is CSARGTSGASSYNEQFF. The CDR3 coding sequence is TGCAGTGCTAGGGGGACTAGCGGGGCTAGCTCCTACAATGAGCAGTTCTTC.

This clonotype was seen many times. Sequence at one end of the junction differs from germline and may be a read error. The chain joins TRBV5-1 to TRBJ1-1; D gene ambiguous. The CDR3 sequence is 14 residues long. The V gene's germline CDR1 is SGHRS and CDR2 YFSETQ. Here the CDR3 reads CASGLRDLYTEAFF. The CDR3 nucleotides are TGCGCCAGCGGCTTACGAGATTTGTACACTGAAGCTTTCTTT.